Below, 14 T cell receptor beta chains from the same sample are listed, as sequenced in a study of CD8+ T cells in alopecia areata (dated by TCRdb to between 2017 and 2018). Reading the label with the study, this specimen's time point is: baseline before oral tofacitinib. The library was made by the immunoSEQ multiplex PCR assay. To provide template for TCR sequencing, every sample had RNA extracted and reverse transcribed into cDNA. The clones in this table, taken by TCRdb from immuneACCESS, are in-frame only. Not every clone is retained; where verified, under half of the shortfall comes from an unresolved V gene, and the cause of the rest is unknown. The sample profile shows fewer than 200,000 clones; over 50% of them were found once. The top ten constitute 14% to 15% of the sample. The source was CD4+ T cells sorted from blood, collected at week 0. Receptor source: a human donor with alopecia areata.

The chain employs TRBV27 and TRBJ2-1; 9 bases agree with TRBD1. The CDR3 contains 15 residues. Germline CDR1 MNHEY, CDR2 SMNVEV (reference sequence). J gave up 5 bases and V 6 bases, and 8 bases lay outside the gene matches. CDR3 sequence: CASRLQGAPHNEQFF. The DNA for the CDR3 is TGTGCCAGCAGATTACAGGGGGCGCCTCACAATGAGCAGTTCTTC.

The rearrangement uses TRBV29-1 and TRBJ1-1, with D unresolved. V lost 4 bases, J lost 5 bases, and 14 bases lay in between. Germline CDR1 reads SQVTM; CDR2 reads ANQGSEA. The CDR3 length is 13 residues. DNA of the CDR3: TGCAGCGTTGCTACTGGAGTATGGACTGAAGCTTTCTTT. Translated, it gives CSVATGVWTEAFF.

This clone showed up just once. V and J are TRBV30 and TRBJ2-5; 9 bases match TRBD2. V gave up 5 bases and J gave up 1 base; unmatched junction bases: 2. The germline V gene has CDR1 GTSNPN and CDR2 SVGIG (reference sequence). This CDR3 has 13 amino acids. The CDR3 nucleotides read TGTGCCTGGTATAGCGGGGGCCAAGAGACCCAGTACTTC. Protein product: CAWYSGGQETQYF.

This clone came up a few times. The chain is built from TRBV29-1 and TRBJ1-1, with 8 nucleotides matching TRBD1. The CDR3 extends over 12 amino acids. Per germline, CDR1 SQVTM and CDR2 ANQGSEA. Germline trimming cut 6 bases from V and 4 bases from J; bases unmatched to any gene: 4. The CDR3 loop is CSVQGESTEAFF. In DNA form, the CDR3 reads TGCAGCGTACAGGGGGAGAGCACTGAAGCTTTCTTT.

In its sample, this clone was seen a few times. The genes are TRBV30 and TRBJ2-3; D gene ambiguous. The CDR3 sequence is 15 residues long. CDR1 and CDR2 from the germline V gene are GTSNPN and SVGIG (reference sequence). V lost 2 bases, J lost 1 base, and 13 bases lay in between. The CDR3 here is CAWSLYVGGTDTQYF. CDR3 coding DNA: TGTGCCTGGAGTTTGTACGTTGGGGGCACAGATACGCAGTATTTT.

The chain is built from TRBV29-1 and TRBJ1-5; 9 nucleotides agree with TRBD1. CDR3 length: 14 amino acids. J was trimmed by 7 bases and V by 4 bases; bases with no gene match: 8. Germline values: CDR1 SQVTM, CDR2 ANQGSEA. The CDR3 DNA is TGCAGCGTTGCGGTACAGGGGGCGGGGCAGCCCCAGCATTTT. It translates to CSVAVQGAGQPQHF.

V gene TRBV29-1 combines with J gene TRBJ2-7; TRBD1 agrees at 9 bases. The V segment lost 0 bases and the J segment 3 bases; nucleotides outside the gene matches: 6. This CDR3 region has 15 residues. Per the germline V gene, CDR1 is SQVTM and CDR2 is ANQGSEA. The chain's CDR3 is CSVEDLGTGNYEQYF. The CDR3 bases are TGCAGCGTTGAAGATCTTGGGACAGGGAACTACGAGCAGTACTTC.

The CDR3 region is CSARGRHEQYF. The CDR3 DNA reads as TGCAGTGCGAGGGGCCGCCACGAGCAGTACTTC. This chain connects TRBV20-1 to TRBJ2-7, with D tentatively TRBD1 or TRBD2 (5 bases each). CDR1 DFQATT and CDR2 SNEGSKA come from the germline V gene (reference sequence). Deletions cut 6 bases from V and 5 bases from J, with 11 bases between. The CDR3 is 11 amino acids.

V is TRBV30 and J is TRBJ2-7; 9 nucleotides agree with TRBD1. In germline, CDR1 is GTSNPN, CDR2 SVGIG (reference sequence). J was trimmed by 3 bases and V by 3 bases; bases with no gene match: 6. This CDR3 has 14 residues. CDR3 in DNA: TGTGCCTGGAGGACCGGGACAGGGCACTACGAGCAGTACTTC. Translation: CAWRTGTGHYEQYF.

This clone was detected a few times. The chain has TRBV25-1 and TRBJ2-7; D may be TRBD1 (6 bases). The germline V and J ends were trimmed by 6 bases and 2 bases, with 20 bases remaining between them. The CDR3 covers 16 residues. In germline, CDR1 is MGHDK, CDR2 SYGVNS. Here the CDR3 DNA reads TGTGCCAGCAGCCCAAACTTGTTGCAGGGGACCTACGAGCAGTACTTC. It translates to CASSPNLLQGTYEQYF.

The rearrangement links TRBV7-9 to TRBJ2-3; 9 bases are a match to TRBD1. Germline V lookup: CDR1 SEHNR, CDR2 FQNEAQ (reference sequence). J was trimmed by 2 bases and V by 6 bases; bases with no gene match: 12. This CDR3 has 17 amino acids. CDR3 coding DNA: TGTGCCAGCAGGATAGGCTCAACAGGGGGCTACACAGATACGCAGTATTTT. Amino acids: CASRIGSTGGYTDTQYF.

The rearrangement uses TRBV5-1 and TRBJ2-4; 7 bases fit TRBD1. The CDR3 runs 21 residues. The V gene end was trimmed by 4 bases and the J gene end by 1 base; junction bases not matched to a gene: 23. Germline V lookup: CDR1 SGHRS, CDR2 YFSETQ. CDR3 sequence (DNA): TGCGCCAGCAGCCTGAGTACCGGGACAGTCTTTTGGGAGAGGGCCAAAAACATTCAGTACTTC. It encodes CASSLSTGTVFWERAKNIQYF.

The genes are TRBV7-9 and TRBJ2-7; 10 nucleotides line up with TRBD1. The germline V gene has CDR1 SEHNR and CDR2 FQNEAQ (reference sequence). The CDR3 covers 13 residues. V gave up 5 bases and J gave up 7 bases; unmatched junction bases: 5. The CDR3 region is CASSPGTGEEQYF. CDR3 DNA: TGTGCCAGCAGCCCCGGGACAGGGGAAGAGCAGTACTTC.

The chain links TRBV6-6 to TRBJ2-7, with D uncertain. Per the germline V gene, CDR1 is MNHNY and CDR2 is SVGAGI (reference sequence). The V and J ends lost 6 bases and 3 bases respectively, with 6 bases between them. The CDR3 length is 11 residues. The CDR3: CASRAIYEQYF. The CDR3 DNA reads TGTGCCAGCAGGGCGATCTACGAGCAGTACTTC.